This T cell receptor beta chain appears in the sequencing data of a study of blood T cell repertoires in COVID-19. The germline V and J ends were trimmed by 10 bases and 7 bases, with 31 bases remaining between them. Germline lookup yields CDR1 ENHRY and CDR2 SYGVKD. This CDR3 is built from 17 residues. Participants were placed into cohorts based on the clinical history they reported. Profiled with immunoSEQ multiplex PCR; TCRdb holds only in-frame clones, not every one. Of some 200,000 clones listed, around 89% are singletons. Source material: PBMCs or T cells enriched from blood (not recorded which). V and J are TRBV10-3 and TRBJ1-2, with a tentative D call TRBD1 (5 bases). This clonotype was obtained from a woman aged 18-35 years who had recovered from COVID-19. The CDR3 protein is CATREGLSVSAIFGYTF. CDR3 nucleotide sequence: TGTGCCACAAGGGAGGGGTTATCGGTCAGCGCGATATTTGGCTACACCTTC.